These 11 T cell receptor beta chains originate from one sample sequenced in a study of identical twins (dated by TCRdb to the mid-2010s). Libraries came from 5' RACE. Instrument on record: Illumina HiSeq 2000. TCRdb itself trimmed the public reads at Q25 with fastp, ran MiXCR and retained productive beta chains. Rows are unified per CDR3 protein, each entry keeping the most common DNA and genes. This sample lists a few hundred thousand distinct CDR3 sequences; roughly 9.5% were detected once. 3% of the sample lies in the top ten. This sample was also put to use in a study of yellow fever vaccine responses in identical twins.

The material sequenced was PBMCs. These receptors originate from a woman in her late teens or twenties in good health.

Ten or more counts support this clonotype. The CDR3: CASSEAGTANSPLHF. For the CDR3, the DNA is TGTGCCAGCAGTGAAGCGGGGACAGCGAATTCACCCCTCCACTTT. V is TRBV2 and J is TRBJ1-6; 7 bases are a match to TRBD1. Trimming took 0 bases from V and 7 from J; bases not matched to a gene: 3. Germline V gene data show CDR1 as SNHLY and CDR2 as FYNNEI. The CDR3 runs 15 residues.

The table lists this clonotype with many counts. Compared with germline, one end of the junction differs, possibly owing to a read error. The chain is built from TRBV5-1 and TRBJ2-7; 8 nucleotides agree with TRBD1. CDR3 size: 15 residues. CDR1 SGHRS and CDR2 YFSETQ come from the germline V gene. The CDR3 DNA is TGTGCCAGCAGCTTGGTCGGACAGGGCTCCTACGAGCAGTACTTC. Translation: CASSLVGQGSYEQYF.

This clonotype was found a few times. The chain joins TRBV27 to TRBJ2-7, with a possible D match to TRBD2 (7 bases). The CDR3 is 15 residues long. Germline V lookup: CDR1 MNHEY, CDR2 SMNVEV (reference sequence). Trimming shortened V by 7 bases and J by 1 base, and 17 bases separated the two germline ends. CDR3: CASTLGGGGSYEQYF. DNA of the CDR3: TGTGCCAGCACCCTAGGGGGGGGTGGGTCCTACGAGCAGTACTTC.

This chain links TRBV18 with TRBJ2-3; 12 bases line up with TRBD2. The CDR3 extends over 15 amino acids. Trimming removed 6 bases from V and 3 bases from J; junction bases left unmatched: 4. CDR1 and CDR2 (germline): KGHSH, LQKENI. This CDR3 is CASSATSGRTDTQYF. The CDR3 DNA follows: TGTGCCAGCTCGGCTACTAGCGGGAGGACAGATACGCAGTATTTT.

This chain joins TRBV5-1 and TRBJ2-1; 10 bases fit TRBD2. The junction had 10 bases not matched to a gene; V was cut back by 5 bases and J by 8 bases. Per the germline V gene, CDR1 is SGHRS and CDR2 is YFSETQ. The CDR3 has 15 amino acids. The CDR3 region has the DNA TGCGCCAGCAGGCTTTCTAGCGGGGGACGGGATGAGCAGTTCTTC. It yields the protein CASRLSSGGRDEQFF.

This clonotype was detected ten times or more. The rearrangement uses TRBV11-2 and TRBJ2-3; D remains unclear. The ends were cut back, 1 base at V and 2 bases at J, with 10 bases in the middle. CDR3 length equals 15 residues. Germline CDR1 is SGHAT and CDR2 is FQNNGV. The CDR3 bases are TGTGCCAGCAGCTTAGGGTACAGATACACAGATACGCAGTATTTT. Protein sequence: CASSLGYRYTDTQYF.

This clonotype was found a few times. The CDR3 loop is CASRSGRIYTGELFF. CDR3 DNA sequence: TGTGCCAGCAGGTCGGGACGGATATACACCGGGGAGCTGTTTTTT. V usage is TRBV7-9 and J usage is TRBJ2-2; D might be TRBD1 or TRBD2, each matching 5 bases. The length of the CDR3 is 15 residues. The germline V and J ends were trimmed by 6 bases and 3 bases, with 14 bases remaining between them. Germline CDR1 and CDR2: SEHNR and FQNEAQ (reference sequence).

This chain joins TRBV27 and TRBJ2-1; D not resolved. V was shortened by 5 bases and J by 2 bases, with 13 bases between the two germline ends. This CDR3 contains 15 residues. The germline CDR1 and CDR2 sequences are MNHEY and SMNVEV (reference sequence). CDR3 DNA sequence: TGTGCCAGCAGTGACCCAACCACAACCTACAATGAGCAGTTCTTC. Its protein is CASSDPTTTYNEQFF.

This sequence joins TRBV5-8 and TRBJ2-3; the match to TRBD2 covers 15 bases. Germline CDR1 reads SGHTS; CDR2 reads YDEGEE. The length of the CDR3 is 17 residues. Germline trimming cut 4 bases from V and 2 bases from J; bases unmatched to any gene: 5. The chain's CDR3 is CASSPGLAGGYTDTQYF. The CDR3 bases are TGTGCCAGCAGCCCGGGACTAGCGGGGGGATACACAGATACGCAGTATTTT. Based on the CDR3 plus reference TRBV5-8 and TRBJ2-3, the full variable domain is EAGVTQSPTHLIKTRGQQATLRCSPISGHTSVYWYQQALGLGLQFLLWYDEGEERNRGNFPPRFSGRQFPNYSSELNVNALELEDSALYLCASSPGLAGGYTDTQYFGPGTRLTVL.

This clonotype has only a few counts. The chain links TRBV4-2 to TRBJ2-7; D gene unclear. Trimming cost V 0 bases and J 2 bases, with 8 bases left between them. Germline CDR1 is LGHNA and CDR2 is YNFKEQ. This CDR3 is 14 amino acids long. The chain's CDR3 is CASSQEFSTYEQYF. In nucleotides, the CDR3 is TGTGCCAGCAGCCAAGAGTTCTCCACCTACGAGCAGTACTTC.

This clonotype has at least ten counts. The V call is TRBV5-6, the J call TRBJ2-1, with TRBD2 identical over 14 bases. J lost 9 bases, V lost 4 bases, and 3 bases had no gene match. The CDR3 loop spans 14 amino acids. The germline V gene has CDR1 SGHDT and CDR2 YYEEEE. The CDR3: CASSRTSGGTEQFF. CDR3 nucleotides: TGTGCCAGCAGCCGGACTAGCGGGGGGACTGAGCAGTTCTTC.